The clone carrying this T cell receptor beta chain appeared many times. Its antigen is undetermined. Germline and junction disagree at one end, which may indicate a read error. From germline, CDR1 is SGHRS and CDR2 YFSETQ. The CDR3 extends over 15 amino acids. This sample is drawn from a study of response to subunit inactivated influenza vaccine. TCRdb called the RT-PCR reads again in MiXCR, with one record for every CDR3 protein. The table records under 950,000 distinct CDR3 sequences, about 20% of them present only once. Whole-study findings and limits: Only a handful of new T cells, the authors suggested, are recruited with each seasonal influenza vaccination.

The sequence came from a man aged 45-65 years who received an inactivated influenza vaccine. Specimen: PBMCs from blood, collected 5 to 6 days after vaccination. The gene calls are TRBV5-1 and TRBJ2-7; 9 bases are a match to TRBD1. In nucleotides, the CDR3 is TGCGCCAGCAGCTTGGGGACAGGGGATTCCTCCGAGCAGTACTTC. This codes for CASSLGTGDSSEQYF.